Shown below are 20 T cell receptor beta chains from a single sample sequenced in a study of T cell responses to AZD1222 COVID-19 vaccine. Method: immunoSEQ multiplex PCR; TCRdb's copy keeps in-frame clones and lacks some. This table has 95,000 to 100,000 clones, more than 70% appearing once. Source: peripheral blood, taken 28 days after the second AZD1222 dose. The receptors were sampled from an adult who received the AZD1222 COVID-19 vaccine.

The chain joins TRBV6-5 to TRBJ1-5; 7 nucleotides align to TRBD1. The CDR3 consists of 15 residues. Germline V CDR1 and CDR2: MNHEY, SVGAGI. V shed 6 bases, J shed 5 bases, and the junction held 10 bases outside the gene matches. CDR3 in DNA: TGTGCCAGCAGCTGGACAGGTCCTCCCGATCAGCCCCAGCATTTT. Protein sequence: CASSWTGPPDQPQHF.

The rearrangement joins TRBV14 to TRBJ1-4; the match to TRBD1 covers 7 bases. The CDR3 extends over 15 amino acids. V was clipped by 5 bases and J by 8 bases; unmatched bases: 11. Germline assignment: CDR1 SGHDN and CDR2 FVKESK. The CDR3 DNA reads TGTGCCAGCAGCGAATGGCGGACAGGAGGAGAAAAACTGTTTTTT. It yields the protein CASSEWRTGGEKLFF.

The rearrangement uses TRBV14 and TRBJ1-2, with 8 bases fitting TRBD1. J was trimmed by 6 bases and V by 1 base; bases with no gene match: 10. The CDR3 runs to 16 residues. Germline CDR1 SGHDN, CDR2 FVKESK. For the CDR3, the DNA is TGTGCCAGCAGCCAAGGTGGGACAGGAGGAGGTAATGGCTACACCTTC. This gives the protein CASSQGGTGGGNGYTF.

CDR3 sequence: CSVERGSGNTIYF. The CDR3 DNA follows: TGCAGCGTTGAAAGGGGTTCTGGAAACACCATATATTTT. The J gene is TRBJ1-3, the V gene TRBV29-1, with D tentatively TRBD1 (5 bases). The CDR3 runs to 13 residues. CDR1 SQVTM and CDR2 ANQGSEA come from the germline V gene. Trimming pared 2 bases from V and 1 base from J, leaving 6 bases between.

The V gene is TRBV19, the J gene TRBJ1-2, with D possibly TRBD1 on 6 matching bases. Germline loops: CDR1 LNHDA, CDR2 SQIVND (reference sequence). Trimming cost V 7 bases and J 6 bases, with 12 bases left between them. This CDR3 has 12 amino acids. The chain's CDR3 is CASKQGFHGYTF. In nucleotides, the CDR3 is TGTGCCAGTAAACAGGGTTTTCATGGCTACACCTTC.

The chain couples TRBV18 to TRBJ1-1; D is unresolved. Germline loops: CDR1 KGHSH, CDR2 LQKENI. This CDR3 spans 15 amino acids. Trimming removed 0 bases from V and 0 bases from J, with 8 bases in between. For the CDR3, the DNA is TGTGCCAGCTCACCACCGGTAGGGATGAACACTGAAGCTTTCTTT. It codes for CASSPPVGMNTEAFF.

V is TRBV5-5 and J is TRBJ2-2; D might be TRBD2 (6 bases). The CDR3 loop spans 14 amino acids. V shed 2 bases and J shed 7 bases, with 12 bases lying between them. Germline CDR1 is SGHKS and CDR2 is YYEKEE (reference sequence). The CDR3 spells CASSFGRDFGELFF. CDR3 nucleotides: TGTGCCAGCAGCTTCGGGAGAGATTTCGGGGAGCTGTTTTTT.

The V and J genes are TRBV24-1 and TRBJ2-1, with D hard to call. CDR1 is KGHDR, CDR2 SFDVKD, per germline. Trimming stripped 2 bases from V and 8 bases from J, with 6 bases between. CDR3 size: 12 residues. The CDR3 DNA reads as TGTGCCACCAGTGATTCGCAGGATGAGCAGTTCTTC. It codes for CATSDSQDEQFF.

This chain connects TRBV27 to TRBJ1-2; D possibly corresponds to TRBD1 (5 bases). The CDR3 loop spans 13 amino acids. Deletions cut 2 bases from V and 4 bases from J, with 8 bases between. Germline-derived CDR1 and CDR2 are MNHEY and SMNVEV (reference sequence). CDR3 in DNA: TGTGCCAGCAGTTTAGCCAGGGCCTATGGCTACACCTTC. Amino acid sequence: CASSLARAYGYTF.

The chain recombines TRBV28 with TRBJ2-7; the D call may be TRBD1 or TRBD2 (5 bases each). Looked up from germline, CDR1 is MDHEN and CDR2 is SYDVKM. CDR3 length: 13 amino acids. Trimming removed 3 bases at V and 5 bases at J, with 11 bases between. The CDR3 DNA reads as TGTGCCAGCAGTTTTGTCAGGGACGACGAGCAGTACTTC. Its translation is CASSFVRDDEQYF.

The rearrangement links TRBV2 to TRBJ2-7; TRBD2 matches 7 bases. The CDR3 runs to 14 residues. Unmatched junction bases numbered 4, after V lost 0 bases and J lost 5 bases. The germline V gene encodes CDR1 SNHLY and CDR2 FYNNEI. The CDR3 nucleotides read TGTGCCAGCAGTGAAGCGGGGCGGGGGAACGAGCAGTACTTC. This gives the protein CASSEAGRGNEQYF.

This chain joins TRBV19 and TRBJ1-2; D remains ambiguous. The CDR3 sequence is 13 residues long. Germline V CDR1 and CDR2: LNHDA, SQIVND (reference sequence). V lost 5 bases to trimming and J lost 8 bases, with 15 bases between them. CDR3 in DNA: TGTGCCAGTAGTTACGGATCCGGGTACGGCTACACCTTC. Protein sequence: CASSYGSGYGYTF.

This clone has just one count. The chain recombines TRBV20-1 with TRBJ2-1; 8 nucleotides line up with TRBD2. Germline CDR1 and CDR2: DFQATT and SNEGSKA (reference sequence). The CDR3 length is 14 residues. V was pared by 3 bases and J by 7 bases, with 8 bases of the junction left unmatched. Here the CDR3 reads CSASTGTRSNEQFF. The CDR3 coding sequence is TGCAGTGCTAGTACCGGGACTAGATCGAATGAGCAGTTCTTC.

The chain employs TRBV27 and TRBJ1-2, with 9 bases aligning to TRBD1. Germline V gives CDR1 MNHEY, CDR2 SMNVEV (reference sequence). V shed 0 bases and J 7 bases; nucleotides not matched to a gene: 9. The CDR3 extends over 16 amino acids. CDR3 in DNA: TGTGCCAGCAGTTTATCGGCGGGACAGGGTTTCGGTGGCTACACCTTC. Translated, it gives CASSLSAGQGFGGYTF.

DNA of the CDR3: TGTGCCAGCAGATCACTCTATAGCAATCAGCCCCAGCATTTT. It codes for CASRSLYSNQPQHF. The rearrangement joins TRBV28 to TRBJ1-5, with D unclear. The V gene lost 6 bases and the J gene lost 0 bases, with 9 bases spanning the gap. The CDR3 runs to 14 residues. CDR1 and CDR2 (germline): MDHEN, SYDVKM.

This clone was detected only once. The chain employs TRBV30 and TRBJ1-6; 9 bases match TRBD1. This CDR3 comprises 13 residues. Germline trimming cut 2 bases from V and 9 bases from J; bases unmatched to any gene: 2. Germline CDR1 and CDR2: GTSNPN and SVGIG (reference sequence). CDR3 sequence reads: CAWSTGGFSPLHF. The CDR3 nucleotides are TGTGCCTGGAGTACAGGGGGCTTTTCACCCCTCCACTTT.

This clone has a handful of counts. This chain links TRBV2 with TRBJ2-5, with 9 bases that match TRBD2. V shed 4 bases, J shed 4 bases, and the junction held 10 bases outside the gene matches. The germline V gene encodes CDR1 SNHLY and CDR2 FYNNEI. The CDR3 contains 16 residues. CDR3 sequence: CASSGGLAGGRETQYF. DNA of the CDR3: TGTGCCAGCAGTGGTGGGCTGGCGGGGGGGCGAGAGACCCAGTACTTC.

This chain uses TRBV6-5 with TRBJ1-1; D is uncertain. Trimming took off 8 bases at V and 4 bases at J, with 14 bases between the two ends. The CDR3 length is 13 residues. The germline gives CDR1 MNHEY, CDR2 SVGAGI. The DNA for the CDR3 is TGTGCCAGCCGCCGCGGAGGGCTCACTGAAGCTTTCTTT. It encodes CASRRGGLTEAFF.

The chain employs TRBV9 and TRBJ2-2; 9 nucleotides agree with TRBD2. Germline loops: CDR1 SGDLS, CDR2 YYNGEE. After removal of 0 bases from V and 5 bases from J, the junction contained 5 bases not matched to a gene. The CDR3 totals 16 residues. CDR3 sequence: CASSVAAGGTTGELFF. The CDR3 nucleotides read TGTGCCAGCAGCGTAGCCGCGGGGGGGACAACCGGGGAGCTGTTTTTT.

The CDR3: CATRDLYGYTF. The CDR3 coding sequence is TGTGCCACCAGGGACTTATATGGCTACACCTTC. The V and J genes are TRBV6-5 and TRBJ1-2, with D possibly being TRBD1 (5 bases). This CDR3 spans 11 amino acids. The germline V gene encodes CDR1 MNHEY and CDR2 SVGAGI. The V end lost 10 bases, the J end lost 5 bases, and 11 bases lay between the germline ends.